This T cell receptor (beta chain) emerged from a study of Ad26.COV2.S vaccination and SARS-CoV-2 variants. About the study: Enrollment placed the donor in the COV1001 Ad26.COV2.S trial arm.

The ends were cut back, 0 bases at V and 2 bases at J, with 14 bases in the middle. The germline V gene has CDR1 LNHDA and CDR2 SQIVND (reference sequence). The CDR3 length is 16 residues. Treatment given: roughly 18 received Ad26.COV2.S at low or high dose, single or two shots; roughly five received placebo; per-sample allocation not given. It was on day 63 after the first vaccine or placebo injection that samples were taken. Vaccine was an Ad26 vector expressing Wuhan-strain SARS-CoV-2 spike. Assay: immunoSEQ multiplex PCR; the TCRdb copy retains only in-frame clones and omits some. The table includes approximately 420,000 clones, around 89% detected once.

The source is a person between 18 and 59 years old who received the Ad26.COV2.S COVID-19 vaccine or a placebo. Source: peripheral blood, taken in a trial of Ad26.COV2.S vaccine versus placebo. The chain uses TRBV19 and TRBJ2-7, with a weak D call TRBD1 (6 bases). The CDR3 DNA is TGTGCCAGTAGTATAGATCTGTCAGGGGTCCCCTACGAGCAGTACTTC. It is translated as CASSIDLSGVPYEQYF.